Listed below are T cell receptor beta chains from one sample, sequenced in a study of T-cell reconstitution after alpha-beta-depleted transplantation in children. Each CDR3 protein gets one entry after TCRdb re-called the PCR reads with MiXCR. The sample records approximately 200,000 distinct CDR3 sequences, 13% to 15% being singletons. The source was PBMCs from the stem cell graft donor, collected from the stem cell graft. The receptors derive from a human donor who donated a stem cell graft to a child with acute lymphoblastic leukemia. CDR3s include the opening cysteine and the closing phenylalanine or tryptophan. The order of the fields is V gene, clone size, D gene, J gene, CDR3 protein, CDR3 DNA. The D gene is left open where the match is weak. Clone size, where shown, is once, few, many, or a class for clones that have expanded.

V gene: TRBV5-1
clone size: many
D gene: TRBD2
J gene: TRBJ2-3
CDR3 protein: CASSLGTSRGDTQYF
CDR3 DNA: TGCGCCAGCAGCCTGGGGACTAGTAGAGGGGATACGCAGTATTTT

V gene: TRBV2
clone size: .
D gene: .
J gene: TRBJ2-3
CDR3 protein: CASRKDTQYF
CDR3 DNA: TGTGCCAGCAGGAAGGATACGCAGTATTTT

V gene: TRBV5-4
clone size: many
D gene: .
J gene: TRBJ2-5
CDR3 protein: CASSFGPPETQYF
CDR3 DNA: TGTGCCAGCAGCTTCGGTCCTCCAGAGACCCAGTACTTC

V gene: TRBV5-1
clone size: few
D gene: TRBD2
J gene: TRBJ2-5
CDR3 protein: CASSPGLAGSNRETQYF
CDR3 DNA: TGCGCCAGCAGCCCGGGACTAGCGGGATCAAATCGCGAGACCCAGTACTTC

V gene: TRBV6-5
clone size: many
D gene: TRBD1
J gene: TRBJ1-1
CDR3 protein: CASSYRGHEQGGTEAFF
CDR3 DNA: TGTGCCAGCAGTTACCGGGGGCACGAACAGGGGGGAACTGAAGCTTTCTTT

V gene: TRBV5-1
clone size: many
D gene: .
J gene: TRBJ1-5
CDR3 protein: CASSPGGTGQPQHF
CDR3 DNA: TGCGCCAGCAGCCCTGGGGGAACAGGCCAGCCCCAGCATTTT

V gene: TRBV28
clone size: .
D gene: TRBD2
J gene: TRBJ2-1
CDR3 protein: CASAGGLSYNEQFF
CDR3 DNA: TGTGCCAGCGCGGGGGGCCTCTCCTACAATGAGCAGTTCTTC

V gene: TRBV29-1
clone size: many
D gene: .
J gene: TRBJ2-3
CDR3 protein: CSVAFREADTQYF
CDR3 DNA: TGCAGCGTTGCATTCAGGGAGGCAGATACGCAGTATTTT

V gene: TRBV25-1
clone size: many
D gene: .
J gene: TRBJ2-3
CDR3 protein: CASSEYGGDIDTQYF
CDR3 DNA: TGTGCCAGCAGTGAATACGGGGGAGATATTGATACGCAGTATTTT

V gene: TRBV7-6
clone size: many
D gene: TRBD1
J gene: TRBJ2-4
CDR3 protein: CASSSTDRGNIQYF
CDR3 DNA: TGTGCCAGCAGCTCGACCGACAGGGGAAACATTCAGTACTTC

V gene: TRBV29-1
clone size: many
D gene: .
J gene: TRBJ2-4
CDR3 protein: CSVVPNGASKNIQYF
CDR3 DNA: TGCAGCGTTGTGCCAAACGGGGCGAGCAAAAACATTCAGTACTTC

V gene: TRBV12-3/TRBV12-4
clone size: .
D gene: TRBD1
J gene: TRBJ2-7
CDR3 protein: CASSYRTGESYEQYF
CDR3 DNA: TGTGCCAGCAGTTACAGGACAGGGGAGTCCTACGAGCAGTACTTC